What follows is one T cell receptor (beta chain) and its context. Germline CDR1 reads MNHNS; CDR2 reads SASEGT. Trimming removed 2 bases from V and 2 bases from J, with 13 bases in between. The CDR3 covers 16 residues. The data originate from a study of blood T cell repertoires in COVID-19. Study in general: COVID-19 samples, acute and convalescent, were from the United States, Italy and Spain. Sources were T cells, B-cell-depleted T cells, or PBMCs; the material itself was cDNA or gDNA.

As originally analysed: Amplification of reference gene primers was used by the study to estimate nucleated cell counts. Data came from immunoSEQ multiplex PCR; TCRdb stores just in-frame clones and leaves some out. From that table come the V and J calls and clone size; the DNA was used to work out D and trimming. Of about 140,000 clones listed, approximately 84% are singletons. The sequenced sample consisted of peripheral blood. The chain has TRBV6-1 and TRBJ1-5; D remains ambiguous. The receptor comes from a human donor in a cohort sampled during active COVID-19. The CDR3 region has the DNA TGTGCCAGCAGTGAATCTGGCTCGGGAGGCAATCAGCCCCAGCATTTT. Translating it yields CASSESGSGGNQPQHF.